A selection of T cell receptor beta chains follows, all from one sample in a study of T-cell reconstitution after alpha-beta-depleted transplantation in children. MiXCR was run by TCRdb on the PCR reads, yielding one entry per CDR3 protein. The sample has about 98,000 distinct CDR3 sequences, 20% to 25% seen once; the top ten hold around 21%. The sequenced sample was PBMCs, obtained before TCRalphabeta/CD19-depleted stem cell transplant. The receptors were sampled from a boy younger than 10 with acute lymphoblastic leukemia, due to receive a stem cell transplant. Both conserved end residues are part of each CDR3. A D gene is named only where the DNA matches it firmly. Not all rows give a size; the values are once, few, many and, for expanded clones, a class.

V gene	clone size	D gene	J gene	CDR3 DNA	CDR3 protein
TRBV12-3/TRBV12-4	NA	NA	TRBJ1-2	TGTGCCAGCAGTTCGACAGTTGGCTATGGCTACACCTTC	CASSSTVGYGYTF
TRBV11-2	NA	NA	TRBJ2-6	TGTGCCAGCAGCTTAGTCGGAGGGGGAGTTAGTGGGGCCAACGTCCTGACTTTC	CASSLVGGGVSGANVLTF
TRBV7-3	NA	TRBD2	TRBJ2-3	TGTGCCAGCAGCTTGACTAGCGGAGGACTCCTAGATACGCAGTATTTT	CASSLTSGGLLDTQYF
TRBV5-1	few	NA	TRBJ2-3	TGCGCCAGCAGCTTGGGGGGAACGGCACTATCCACAGATACGCAGTATTTT	CASSLGGTALSTDTQYF
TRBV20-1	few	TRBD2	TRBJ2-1	TGCAGTGCTAGGACTAGCGGATACGGAGGGTCCTACAATGAGCAGTTCTTC	CSARTSGYGGSYNEQFF
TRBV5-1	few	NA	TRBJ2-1	TGCGCCAGCAGCACCGTGAGCGGAGGGGCGAGTGAGCAGTTCTTC	CASSTVSGGASEQFF
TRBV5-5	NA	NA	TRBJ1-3	TGTGCCAGCAGCTTGAGACCTTCACCTGGAAACACCATATATTTT	CASSLRPSPGNTIYF
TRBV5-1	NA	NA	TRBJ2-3	TGCGCCAGCAGCTCCTCTAGCACAGATACGCAGTATTTT	CASSSSSTDTQYF
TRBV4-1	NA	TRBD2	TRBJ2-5	TGCGCCAGCAGCCAAGATGCCCCCGGGGGGAGTCAAGAGACCCAGTACTTC	CASSQDAPGGSQETQYF
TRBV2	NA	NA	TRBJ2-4	TGTGCCAGCAGTGAAAGGGAGGGGGGAAACATTCAGTACTTC	CASSEREGGNIQYF
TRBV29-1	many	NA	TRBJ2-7	TGCAGCGTCGGGGTTACAGGGTGGCAGTACTTC	CSVGVTGWQYF
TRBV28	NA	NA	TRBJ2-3	TGTGCCAGCAGTCCGCAGACGGGTTCGGCGCAGTATTTT	CASSPQTGSAQYF
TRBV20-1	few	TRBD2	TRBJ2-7	TGCAGTGCAATGGGGACTAGCGGACTCTACGAGCAGTACTTC	CSAMGTSGLYEQYF
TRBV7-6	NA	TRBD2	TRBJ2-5	TGTGCCAGCAGCCCAAGGACTAGCGGAGGGGAAGAGACCCAGTACTTC	CASSPRTSGGEETQYF
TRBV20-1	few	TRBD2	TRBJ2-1	TGCAGTGCTCCAAGAAGCGGGAGGGATTACAATGAGCAGTTCTTC	CSAPRSGRDYNEQFF
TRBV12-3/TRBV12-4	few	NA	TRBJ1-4	TGTGCCAGCAGAGGAGACGAGGCAGGGTTCAATGAAAAACTGTTTTTT	CASRGDEAGFNEKLFF
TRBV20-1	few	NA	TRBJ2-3	TGCAGTGCTAGGTCGGGACTTGGCACAGATACGCAGTATTTT	CSARSGLGTDTQYF
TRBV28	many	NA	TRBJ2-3	TGTGCCAGCAGTTTTCTTGAAACCACAGATACGCAGTATTTT	CASSFLETTDTQYF
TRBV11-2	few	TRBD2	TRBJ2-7	TGTGCCAGCAGCTTAGATACTAGCGGGAGTCGAGGCGAGCAGTACTTC	CASSLDTSGSRGEQYF
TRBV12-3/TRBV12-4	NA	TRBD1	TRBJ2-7	TGTGCCAGCAGTCCCGGGACAGGCCCTACCTACGAGCAGTACTTC	CASSPGTGPTYEQYF
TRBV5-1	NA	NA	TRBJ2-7	TGCGCCAGCAGCTCGGACTTCTACGAGCAGTACTTC	CASSSDFYEQYF
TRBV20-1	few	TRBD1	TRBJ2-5	TGCAGTGCCAGGGGCCAAGGGGGCACGGAGACCCAGTACTTC	CSARGQGGTETQYF
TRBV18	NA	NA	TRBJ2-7	TGTGCCAGCTCACCACCGGATCGTTACGAGCAGTACTTC	CASSPPDRYEQYF
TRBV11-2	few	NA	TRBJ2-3	TGTGCCAGCAGCTTTGGGCGAGCCGGCGCAGATACGCAGTATTTT	CASSFGRAGADTQYF
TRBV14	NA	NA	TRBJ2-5	TGTGCCAGCCAAGAGACCCAGTACTTC	CASQETQYF
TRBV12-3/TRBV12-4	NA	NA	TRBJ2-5	TGTGCCAGCAGTTTAGCTCCTCTTATAGCGGACGAAGAGACCCAGTACTTC	CASSLAPLIADEETQYF
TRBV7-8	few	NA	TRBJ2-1	TGTGCCAGCACCGGGGGACCCGAGAGGAATGAGCAGTTCTTC	CASTGGPERNEQFF
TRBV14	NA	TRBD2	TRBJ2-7	TGTGCCAGCAGCCACGGACTAGACCAGCAGTACTTC	CASSHGLDQQYF
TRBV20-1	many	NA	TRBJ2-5	TGCAGTGCTAGGTCCCAAGAATCGATTTTGGAGACCCAGTACTTC	CSARSQESILETQYF
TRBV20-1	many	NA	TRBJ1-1	TGCAGTGCCCAAAGCGCAGGGAGAACTGAAGCTTTCTTT	CSAQSAGRTEAFF
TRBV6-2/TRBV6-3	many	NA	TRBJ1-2	TGTGCCAGCAGTCCGGGACCTCCTGGCTACACCTTC	CASSPGPPGYTF
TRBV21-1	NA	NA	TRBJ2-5	TGTGCCAGCAGCAAATGGACGTATCTAAAAGGTTGGTCGGAGACCCAGTACTTC	CASSKWTYLKGWSETQYF
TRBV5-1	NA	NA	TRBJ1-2	TGCGCCAGCAGCTCCGGGACGGGCAACTATGGCTACACCTTC	CASSSGTGNYGYTF
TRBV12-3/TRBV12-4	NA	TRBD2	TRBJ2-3	TGTGCCAGCAGTGCCTGGACTAGCGGAGCAGGAGATACGCAGTATTTT	CASSAWTSGAGDTQYF
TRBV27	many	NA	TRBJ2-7	TGTGCCAGCAGTTTGACCAGGGGAAGCGAGCAGTACTTC	CASSLTRGSEQYF
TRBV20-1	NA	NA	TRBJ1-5	TGCAGTGCTAGGCCCGGGATTCAGCCCCAGCATTTT	CSARPGIQPQHF
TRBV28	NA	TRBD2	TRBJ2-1	TGTGCCAGCAGTCCGCTAGCGGGAAGGGTCAATGAGCAGTTCTTC	CASSPLAGRVNEQFF
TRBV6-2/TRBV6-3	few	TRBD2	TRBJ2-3	TGTGCCAGCAGGAGCGGGAGTCACAAAGATACGCAGTATTTT	CASRSGSHKDTQYF
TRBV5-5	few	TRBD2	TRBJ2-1	TGTGCCAGCAGCTTGGTAGGCGGGAGGGCCGCCAATGAGCAGTTCTTC	CASSLVGGRAANEQFF
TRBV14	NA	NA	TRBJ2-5	TGTGCCAGCAGCCTCACCAGTTGGGGCTACCAAGAGACCCAGTACTTC	CASSLTSWGYQETQYF
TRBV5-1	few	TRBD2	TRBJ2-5	TGCGCCAGCAGCTCAACTAGCGGGGCCGCTGGGGAGACCCAGTACTTC	CASSSTSGAAGETQYF
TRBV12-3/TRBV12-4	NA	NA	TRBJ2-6	TGTGCCAGCAGCTCGAACTCTGGGGCCAACGTCCTGACTTTC	CASSSNSGANVLTF
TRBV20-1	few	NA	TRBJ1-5	TGCAGTGTTATAGGGTGGGGATCAGGCTCCAATCAGCCCCAGCATTTT	CSVIGWGSGSNQPQHF
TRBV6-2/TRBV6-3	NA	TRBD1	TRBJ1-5	TGTGCCAGCAGTTACATGGCTCTTGGGACAGCCGTCAATCAGCCCCAGCATTTT	CASSYMALGTAVNQPQHF